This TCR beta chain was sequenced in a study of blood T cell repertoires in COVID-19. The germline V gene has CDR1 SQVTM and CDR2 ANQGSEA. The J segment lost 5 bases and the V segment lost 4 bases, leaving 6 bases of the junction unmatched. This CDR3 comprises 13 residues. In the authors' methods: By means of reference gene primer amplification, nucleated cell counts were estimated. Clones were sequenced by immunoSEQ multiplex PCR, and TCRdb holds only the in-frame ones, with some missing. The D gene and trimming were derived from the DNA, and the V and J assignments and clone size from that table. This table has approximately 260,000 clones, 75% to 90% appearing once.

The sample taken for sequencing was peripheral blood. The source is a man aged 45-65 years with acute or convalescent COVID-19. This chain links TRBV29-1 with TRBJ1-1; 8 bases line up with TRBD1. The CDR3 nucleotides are TGCAGCGTTGCAAGGACAGGGACGACTGAAGCTTTCTTT. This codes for CSVARTGTTEAFF.